This T cell receptor (beta chain) was recorded in a study of blood T cell repertoires in COVID-19. This CDR3 region has 15 residues. The junction had 6 bases not matched to a gene; V was cut back by 5 bases and J by 0 bases. Germline loops: CDR1 SNHLY, CDR2 FYNNEI. Sequencing was performed with immunoSEQ multiplex PCR; in TCRdb, only in-frame clones are kept and a portion is missing. The data show around 97,000 clones, about 80% seen once. Sequencing was performed on peripheral blood. This rearrangement joins TRBV2 to TRBJ2-7; 8 bases agree with TRBD2. This clonotype originated in a man in his sixties or seventies with acute or convalescent COVID-19. The CDR3 sequence is CASSMPLAGSYEQYF. As DNA, the CDR3 is TGTGCCAGCAGTATGCCCCTAGCGGGCTCCTACGAGCAGTACTTC.